This T cell receptor (beta chain) is from a study of metastatic and nonmetastatic thyroid tumors. Study-level information: Both malignant and benign thyroid patients supplied peripheral blood and tumor or nodule tissue samples, across which the repertoires of these patients were then compared.

This clone rates as medium-sized. Its antigen is unidentified. In the authors' workflow: Variation in CDR3 across clinicopathological groups served as the basis for constructing a distant-metastasis classifier in papillary thyroid cancer. TCRdb re-called clones via MiXCR from the PCR reads. Here the V and J calls rest on TCRdb's processing, not on the authors' analysis. The sample lists 30,000 to 45,000 clones, around 28% occurring once. Findings and caveats of the study: Compared with benign nodules, malignant thyroid tumors were reported to have significantly higher TCR beta diversity in both blood and tumor.

Every patient was untreated before thyroid surgery. Germline CDR1 reads MNHNS; CDR2 reads SASEGT. The CDR3 is 17 residues long. Trimming cost V 1 base and J 2 bases; bases outside gene matches: 6. The receptor's source is a male donor with papillary thyroid cancer or a benign thyroid nodule (not recorded which). Some clones in this sample may be carry-over from other donors' samples. The sequenced sample consisted of blood. V usage is TRBV6-1 and J usage is TRBJ2-7, with 12 positions matching TRBD2. The CDR3 loop reads CASSEGVLAGGPYEQYF. The CDR3 DNA follows: TGTGCCAGCAGTGAAGGGGTCCTAGCGGGAGGGCCCTACGAGCAGTACTTC.